The T cell receptor (beta chain) under discussion was sequenced for a study of regulatory T cells in long-lasting Graves disease. Time point here: newly diagnosed GD, antithyroid drugs for less than 3 months. Making the TCR library involved RNA that had been extracted from PBMCs. In each case, Graves' disease was diagnosed per American Thyroid Association guidelines. The CDR3 length is 13 residues. The V and J ends lost 0 bases and 8 bases respectively, with 12 bases between them. Germline lookup yields CDR1 DFQATT and CDR2 SNEGSKA (reference sequence). Researchers made TCR beta libraries by using iRepertoire HTBI primers and running Arm-PCR on CDR3 regions. TCRdb passed the multiplex PCR reads through MiXCR, listing each CDR3 protein once. This table holds a few hundred thousand distinct CDR3 sequences, about a sixth found once. This sample also appeared in a second study, on T cells in Graves' hyperthyroidism and ophthalmopathy. That source adds: In the first-round RT-PCR of the TCR CDR3, the HTBI primer set was used. Blood held most thyroid clonotypes expanded above 0.001 frequency.

The sample consisted of peripheral blood mononuclear cells (PBMCs), taken at new diagnosis, from a patient treated with antithyroid drugs. The TCR was taken from a woman in her late teens or twenties with Graves disease. This chain uses TRBV20-1 with TRBJ2-3; D gene unclear. CDR3 residues: CSARDLRRVTQYF. The CDR3 coding sequence is TGCAGTGCTAGAGATCTGCGTCGAGTTACGCAGTATTTT.